This TCR beta chain appears in the sequencing data of a study of cytomegalovirus exposure and HLA in healthy donors. Comments on this clone: Its antigen is as yet unknown.

Trimming took 3 bases from V and 0 from J; bases not matched to a gene: 4. The CDR3 is made up of 16 amino acids. CDR1 is LNHNV, CDR2 YYDKDF, per germline (reference sequence). The PCR had 60 Vbeta and 13 Jbeta primers. Assay used: immunoSEQ multiplex PCR; TCRdb lists only in-frame clones, some missing. The repertoire consists of 150,000 to 250,000 clones, with 79% occurring once and the leading ten covering around 1.6%. Study outcomes and limitations: A later analysis found that most CMV-associated TCR beta chains appeared HLA-restricted. For most TCR beta V segments, an earlier analysis put the productive rate at about 87% or about 30% of the time. Later analysis revealed greater clonal expansion in HLA-associated TCR beta chains than in equally common others. It was likely that a cluster of highly shared sequence variants was a sequencing artifact.

Sequencing used PBMCs. The gene calls are TRBV15 and TRBJ2-3; 9 bases map to TRBD1. This TCR derives from a girl between 5 and 17 years old in good health and CMV-seropositive. CDR3 sequence: CATSRGTGLSTDTQYF. The CDR3 region has the DNA TGTGCCACCAGCAGGGGGACAGGGCTTAGCACAGATACGCAGTATTTT.